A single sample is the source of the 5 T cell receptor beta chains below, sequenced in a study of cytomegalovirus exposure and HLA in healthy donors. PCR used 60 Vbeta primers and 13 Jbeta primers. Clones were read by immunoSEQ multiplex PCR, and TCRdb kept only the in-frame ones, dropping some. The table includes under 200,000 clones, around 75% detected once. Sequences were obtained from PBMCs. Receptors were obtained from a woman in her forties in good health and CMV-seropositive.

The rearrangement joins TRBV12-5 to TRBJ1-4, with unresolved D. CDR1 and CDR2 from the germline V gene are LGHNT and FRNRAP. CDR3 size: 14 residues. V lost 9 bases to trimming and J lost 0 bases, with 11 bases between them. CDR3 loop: CASSPSATNEKLFF. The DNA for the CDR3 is TGTGCTAGCTCTCCCAGCGCAACTAATGAAAAACTGTTTTTT.

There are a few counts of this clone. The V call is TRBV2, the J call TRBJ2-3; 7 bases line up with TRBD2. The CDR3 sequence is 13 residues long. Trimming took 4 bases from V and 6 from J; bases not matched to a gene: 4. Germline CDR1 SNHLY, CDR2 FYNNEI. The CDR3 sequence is CASSGGRADTQYF. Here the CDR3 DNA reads TGTGCCAGCAGTGGAGGGAGGGCTGATACGCAGTATTTT.

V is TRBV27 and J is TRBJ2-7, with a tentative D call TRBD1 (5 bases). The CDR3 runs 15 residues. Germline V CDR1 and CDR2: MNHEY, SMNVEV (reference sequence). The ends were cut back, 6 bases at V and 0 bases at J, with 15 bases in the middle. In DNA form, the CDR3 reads TGTGCCAGCAGATTGAAGTCAGGGCCCTCCTACGAGCAGTACTTC. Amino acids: CASRLKSGPSYEQYF.

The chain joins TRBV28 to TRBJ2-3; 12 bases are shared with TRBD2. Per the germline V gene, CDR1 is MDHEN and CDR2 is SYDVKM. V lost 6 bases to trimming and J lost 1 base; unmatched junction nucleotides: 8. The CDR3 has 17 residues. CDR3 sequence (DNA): TGTGCCAGCAGCGCTAGCGGGAGGGCCGTTGGCACAGATACGCAGTATTTT. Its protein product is CASSASGRAVGTDTQYF.

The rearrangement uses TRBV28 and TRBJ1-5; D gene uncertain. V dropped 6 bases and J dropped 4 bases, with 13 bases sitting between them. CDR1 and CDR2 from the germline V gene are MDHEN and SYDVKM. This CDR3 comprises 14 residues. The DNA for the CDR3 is TGTGCCAGCAGCTTTTGGAGAACAAATCAGCCCCAGCATTTT. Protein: CASSFWRTNQPQHF.